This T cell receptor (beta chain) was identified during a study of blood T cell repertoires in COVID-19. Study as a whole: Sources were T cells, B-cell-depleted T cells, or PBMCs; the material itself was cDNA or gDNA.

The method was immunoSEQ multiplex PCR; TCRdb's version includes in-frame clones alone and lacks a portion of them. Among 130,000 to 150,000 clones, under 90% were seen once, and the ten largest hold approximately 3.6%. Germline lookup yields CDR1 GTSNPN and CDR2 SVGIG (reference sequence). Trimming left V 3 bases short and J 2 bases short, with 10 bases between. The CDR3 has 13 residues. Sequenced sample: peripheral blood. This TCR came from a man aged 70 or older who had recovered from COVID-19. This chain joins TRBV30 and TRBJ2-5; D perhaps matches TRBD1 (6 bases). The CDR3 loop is CAWRGAGQETQYF. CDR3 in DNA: TGTGCCTGGAGGGGGGCAGGGCAAGAGACCCAGTACTTC.